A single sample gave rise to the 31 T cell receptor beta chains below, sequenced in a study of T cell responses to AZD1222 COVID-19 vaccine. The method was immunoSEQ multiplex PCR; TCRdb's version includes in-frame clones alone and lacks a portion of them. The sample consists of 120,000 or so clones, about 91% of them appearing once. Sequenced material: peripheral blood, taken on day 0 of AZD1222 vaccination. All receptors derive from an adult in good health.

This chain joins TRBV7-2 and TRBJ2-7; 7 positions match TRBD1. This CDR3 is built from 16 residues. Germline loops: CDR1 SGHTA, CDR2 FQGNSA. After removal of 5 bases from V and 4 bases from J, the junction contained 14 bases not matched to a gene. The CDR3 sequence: CASSAQPGQRRYEQYF. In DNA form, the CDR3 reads TGTGCCAGCAGCGCCCAACCGGGACAGCGTCGGTACGAGCAGTACTTC.

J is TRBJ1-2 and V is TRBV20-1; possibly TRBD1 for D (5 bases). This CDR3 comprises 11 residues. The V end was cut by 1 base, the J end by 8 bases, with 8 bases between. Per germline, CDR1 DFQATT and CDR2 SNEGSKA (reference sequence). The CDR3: CSARGGSGYTF. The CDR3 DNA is TGCAGTGCTAGAGGGGGGTCCGGCTACACCTTC.

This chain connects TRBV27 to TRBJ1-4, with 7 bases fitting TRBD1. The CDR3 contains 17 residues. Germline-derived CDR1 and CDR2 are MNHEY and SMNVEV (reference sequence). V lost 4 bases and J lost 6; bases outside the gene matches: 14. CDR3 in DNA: TGTGCCAGCAGTTCCCCACCGACAGGGATAGGTCATGAAAAACTGTTTTTT. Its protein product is CASSSPPTGIGHEKLFF.

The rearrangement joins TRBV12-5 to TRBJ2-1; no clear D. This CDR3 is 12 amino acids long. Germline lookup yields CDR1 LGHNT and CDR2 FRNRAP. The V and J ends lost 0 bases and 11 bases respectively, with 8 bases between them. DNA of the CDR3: TGTGCTAGTGGTTTGGTTGAAGGGAAGCAGTTCTTC. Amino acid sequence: CASGLVEGKQFF.

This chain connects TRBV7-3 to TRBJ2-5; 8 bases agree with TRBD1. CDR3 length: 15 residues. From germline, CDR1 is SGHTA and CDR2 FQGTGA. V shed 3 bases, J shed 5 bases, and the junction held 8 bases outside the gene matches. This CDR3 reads CASSFGQGGGETQYF. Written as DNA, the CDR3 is TGTGCCAGCAGCTTTGGACAGGGAGGCGGGGAGACCCAGTACTTC.

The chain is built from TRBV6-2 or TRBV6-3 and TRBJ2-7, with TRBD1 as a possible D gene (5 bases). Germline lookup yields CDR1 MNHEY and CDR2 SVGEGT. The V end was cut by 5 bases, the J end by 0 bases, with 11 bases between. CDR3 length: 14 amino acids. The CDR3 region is CASSQDTSSYEQYF. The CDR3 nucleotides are TGTGCCAGCAGTCAGGACACGAGCTCCTACGAGCAGTACTTC.

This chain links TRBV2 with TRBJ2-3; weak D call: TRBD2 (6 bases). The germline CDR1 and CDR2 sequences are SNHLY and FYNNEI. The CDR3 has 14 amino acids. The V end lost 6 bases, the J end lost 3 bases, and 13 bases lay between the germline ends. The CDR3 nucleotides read TGTGCCAGCAGGCCGGGACTCCTAACAGATACGCAGTATTTT. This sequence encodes CASRPGLLTDTQYF. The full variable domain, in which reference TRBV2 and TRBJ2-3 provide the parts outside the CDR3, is EPEVTQTPSHQVTQMGQEVILRCVPISNHLYFYWYRQILGQKVEFLVSFYNNEISEKSEIFDDQFSVERPDGSNFTLKIRSTKLEDSAMYFCASRPGLLTDTQYFGPGTRLTVL.

CDR3 protein: CANKGLSPLHF. The CDR3, as DNA: TGTGCCAATAAGGGACTCTCACCCCTCCACTTT. V gene TRBV6-5 combines with J gene TRBJ1-6; D perhaps matches TRBD1 (5 bases). Germline V CDR1 and CDR2: MNHEY, SVGAGI. The CDR3 extends over 11 amino acids. The V gene lost 10 bases and the J gene lost 10 bases, with 11 bases spanning the gap.

The CDR3 DNA reads as TGTGCCACCAGTGGCCGCGTGTTTGGGGTCCCCCGGGACACCGGGGAGCTGTTTTTT. Protein sequence: CATSGRVFGVPRDTGELFF. V is TRBV24-1 and J is TRBJ2-2; D remains unclear. Trimming took 5 bases from V and 3 from J, leaving 24 bases between them. Looked up from germline, CDR1 is KGHDR and CDR2 is SFDVKD. This CDR3 region has 19 residues.

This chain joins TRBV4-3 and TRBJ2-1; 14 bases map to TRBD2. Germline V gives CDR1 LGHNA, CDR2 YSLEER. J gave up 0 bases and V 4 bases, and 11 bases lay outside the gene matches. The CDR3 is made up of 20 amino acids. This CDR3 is CASSLRPGTSGGRSYNEQFF. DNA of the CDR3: TGCGCCAGCAGCCTTAGACCTGGGACTAGCGGGGGCCGCTCCTACAATGAGCAGTTCTTC.

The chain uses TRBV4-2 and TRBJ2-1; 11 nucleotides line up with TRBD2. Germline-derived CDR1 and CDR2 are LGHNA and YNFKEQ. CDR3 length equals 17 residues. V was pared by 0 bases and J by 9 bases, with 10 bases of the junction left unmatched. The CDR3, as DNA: TGTGCCAGCAGCCAAGATGCGGGTAGCGGGGGGGCACGTGAGCAGTTCTTC. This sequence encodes CASSQDAGSGGAREQFF.

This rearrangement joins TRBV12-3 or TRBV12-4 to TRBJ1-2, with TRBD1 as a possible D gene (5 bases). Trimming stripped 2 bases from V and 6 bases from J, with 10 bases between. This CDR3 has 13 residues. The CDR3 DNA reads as TGTGCCAGCAGTTTATTACAAGGGGATGGCTACACCTTC. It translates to CASSLLQGDGYTF.

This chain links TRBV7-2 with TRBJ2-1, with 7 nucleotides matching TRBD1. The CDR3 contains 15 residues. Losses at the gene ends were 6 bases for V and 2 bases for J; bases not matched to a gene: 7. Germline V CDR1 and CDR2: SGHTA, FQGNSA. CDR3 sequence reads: CASRHPGQPYNEQFF. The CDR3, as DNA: TGTGCCAGCAGACATCCGGGACAGCCCTACAATGAGCAGTTCTTC.

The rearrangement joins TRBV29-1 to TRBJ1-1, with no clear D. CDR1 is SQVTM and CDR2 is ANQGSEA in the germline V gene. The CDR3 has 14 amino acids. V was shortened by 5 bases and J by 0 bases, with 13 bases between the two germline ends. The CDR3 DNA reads TGCAGCGTTCTGCTGGGGTCCCTGAACACTGAAGCTTTCTTT. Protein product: CSVLLGSLNTEAFF.

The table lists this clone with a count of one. The CDR3 loop reads CASSWTVDNEKLFF. The CDR3 DNA sequence: TGTGCCAGCAGTTGGACAGTAGATAATGAAAAACTGTTTTTT. The rearrangement joins TRBV6-5 to TRBJ1-4, with D maybe TRBD1 (6 bases). The CDR3 sequence is 14 residues long. Germline V gene data show CDR1 as MNHEY and CDR2 as SVGAGI. V gave up 4 bases and J gave up 4 bases, with 10 bases separating them.

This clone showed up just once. CDR3 coding DNA: TGTGCCAGCTCACCGGGATCCGGACGGACCGAAGCTTTCTTT. It encodes CASSPGSGRTEAFF. This chain links TRBV18 with TRBJ1-1; D ambiguous. This CDR3 is 14 amino acids long. Trimming took off 3 bases at V and 8 bases at J, with 16 bases between the two ends. Germline lookup yields CDR1 KGHSH and CDR2 LQKENI.

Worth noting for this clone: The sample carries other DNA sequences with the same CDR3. Here the CDR3 reads CASSIVMNTEAFF. As DNA, the CDR3 is TGTGCCAGTAGTATAGTAATGAACACTGAAGCTTTCTTT. V is TRBV19 and J is TRBJ1-1; the D is unclear. CDR1 LNHDA and CDR2 SQIVND come from the germline V gene (reference sequence). V lost 1 base, J lost 0 bases, and 3 bases lay in between. The CDR3 is made up of 13 amino acids.

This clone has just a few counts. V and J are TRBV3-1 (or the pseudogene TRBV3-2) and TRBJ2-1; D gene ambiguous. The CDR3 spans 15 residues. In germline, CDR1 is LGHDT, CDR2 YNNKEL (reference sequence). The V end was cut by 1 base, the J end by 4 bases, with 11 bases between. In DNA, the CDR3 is TGTGCCAGCAGCCAAGTGGGATCCCTATACAATGAGCAGTTCTTC. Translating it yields CASSQVGSLYNEQFF.

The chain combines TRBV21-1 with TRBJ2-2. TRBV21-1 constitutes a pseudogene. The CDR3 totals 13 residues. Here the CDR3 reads CASSTVRFGELFF. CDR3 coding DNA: TGTGCCAGCAGCACAGTGAGATTCGGGGAGCTGTTTTTT.

This CDR3 reads CASRYGGRQETQYF. CDR3 sequence (DNA): TGTGCCAGCAGATACGGGGGGCGGCAAGAGACCCAGTACTTC. The rearrangement links TRBV6-2 or TRBV6-3 to TRBJ2-5; tentative D call: TRBD2 (7 bases). CDR3 length: 14 amino acids. V lost 6 bases and J 2 bases, leaving 13 bases between the germline ends. Germline V lookup: CDR1 MNHEY, CDR2 SVGEGT.

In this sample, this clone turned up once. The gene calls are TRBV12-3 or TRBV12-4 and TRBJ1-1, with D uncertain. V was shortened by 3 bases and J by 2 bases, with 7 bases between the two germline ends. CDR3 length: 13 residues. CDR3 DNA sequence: TGTGCCAGCAGTTTTTGGGGAAACACTGAAGCTTTCTTT. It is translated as CASSFWGNTEAFF.

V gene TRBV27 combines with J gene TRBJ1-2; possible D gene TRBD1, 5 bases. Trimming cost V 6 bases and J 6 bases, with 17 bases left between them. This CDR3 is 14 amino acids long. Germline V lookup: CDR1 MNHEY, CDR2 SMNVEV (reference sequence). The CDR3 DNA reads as TGTGCCAGCAGGGTCCTTGGGGGGAGGAATGGCTACACCTTC. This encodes CASRVLGGRNGYTF.

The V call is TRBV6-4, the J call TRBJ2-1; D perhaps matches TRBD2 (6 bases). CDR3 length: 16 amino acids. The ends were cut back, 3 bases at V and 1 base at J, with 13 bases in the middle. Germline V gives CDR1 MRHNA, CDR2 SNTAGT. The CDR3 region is CASSELRGSSYNEQFF. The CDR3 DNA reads TGTGCCAGCAGTGAATTGCGGGGCTCATCCTACAATGAGCAGTTCTTC.

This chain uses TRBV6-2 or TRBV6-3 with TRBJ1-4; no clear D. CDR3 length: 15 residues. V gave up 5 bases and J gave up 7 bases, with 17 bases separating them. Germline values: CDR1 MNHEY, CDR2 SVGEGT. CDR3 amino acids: CASSHDPTAGEKLFF. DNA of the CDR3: TGTGCCAGCAGTCACGACCCCACGGCGGGTGAAAAACTGTTTTTT.

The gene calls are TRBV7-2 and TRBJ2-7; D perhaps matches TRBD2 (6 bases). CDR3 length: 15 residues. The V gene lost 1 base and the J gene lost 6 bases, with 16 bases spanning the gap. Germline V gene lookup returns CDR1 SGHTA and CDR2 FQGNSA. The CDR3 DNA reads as TGTGCCAGCAGCTTAGGTAGGGCTAGCGTCAGCGAGCAGTACTTC. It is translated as CASSLGRASVSEQYF.

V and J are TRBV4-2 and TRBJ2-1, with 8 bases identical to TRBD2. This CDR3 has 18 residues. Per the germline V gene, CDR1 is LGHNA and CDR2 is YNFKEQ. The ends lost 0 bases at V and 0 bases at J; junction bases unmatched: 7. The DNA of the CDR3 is TGTGCCAGCAGCCAAGAGGCCGGGAGGGAACCCTCCTACAATGAGCAGTTCTTC. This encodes CASSQEAGREPSYNEQFF.

The CDR3 region is CASSQGAGGYEQYF. In DNA form, the CDR3 reads TGTGCCAGCAGCCAGGGGGCTGGGGGCTACGAGCAGTACTTC. The J gene is TRBJ2-7, the V gene TRBV11-2; 8 bases are a match to TRBD1. This CDR3 has 14 amino acids. Trimming took 5 bases from V and 3 from J; bases not matched to a gene: 6. Germline V gives CDR1 SGHAT, CDR2 FQNNGV. Full variable domain (rest looked up from reference TRBV11-2 and TRBJ2-7): EAGVAQSPRYKIIEKRQSVAFWCNPISGHATLYWYQQILGQGPKLLIQFQNNGVVDDSQLPKDRFSAERLKGVDSTLKIQPAKLEDSAVYLCASSQGAGGYEQYFGPGTRLTVT.

In nucleotides, the CDR3 is TGTGCCAGTAGTCCGGGGACCTATGGCTACACCTTC. Translated: CASSPGTYGYTF. J is TRBJ1-2 and V is TRBV19; possibly TRBD1 for D (5 bases). The V end lost 5 bases, the J end lost 4 bases, and 8 bases lay between the germline ends. Germline assignment: CDR1 LNHDA and CDR2 SQIVND (reference sequence). The CDR3 runs to 12 residues. The entire variable domain, with the rest obtained from reference TRBV19 and TRBJ1-2, is as follows: DGGITQSPKYLFRKEGQNVTLSCEQNLNHDAMYWYRQDPGQGLRLIYYSQIVNDFQKGDIAEGYSVSREKKESFPLTVTSAQKNPTAFYLCASSPGTYGYTFGSGTRLTVV.

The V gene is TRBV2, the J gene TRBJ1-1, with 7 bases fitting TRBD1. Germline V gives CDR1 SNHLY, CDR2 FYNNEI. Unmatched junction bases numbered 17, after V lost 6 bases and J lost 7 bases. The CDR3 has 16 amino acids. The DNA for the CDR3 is TGTGCCAGCAGCCCGTCGCGGGGACAGACAGTAATTGAAGCTTTCTTT. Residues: CASSPSRGQTVIEAFF.

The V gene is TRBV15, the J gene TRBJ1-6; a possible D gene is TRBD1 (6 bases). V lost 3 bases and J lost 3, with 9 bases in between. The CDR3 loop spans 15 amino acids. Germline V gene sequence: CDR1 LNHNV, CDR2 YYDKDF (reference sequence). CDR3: CATSRQGLYNSPLHF. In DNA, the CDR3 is TGTGCCACCAGCAGGCAGGGGCTCTATAATTCACCCCTCCACTTT.

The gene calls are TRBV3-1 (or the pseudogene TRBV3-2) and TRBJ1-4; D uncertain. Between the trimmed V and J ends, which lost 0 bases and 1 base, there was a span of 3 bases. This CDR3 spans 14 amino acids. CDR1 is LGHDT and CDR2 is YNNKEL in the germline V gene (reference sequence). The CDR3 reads CASSQEGTNEKLFF. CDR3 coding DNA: TGTGCCAGCAGCCAAGAGGGAACTAATGAAAAACTGTTTTTT.